The next 2 T cell receptor beta chains were all read from a single sample in a study of CD8 T cells in ankylosing spondylitis. Each CDR3 protein is one row after TCRdb ran MiXCR on the 5' RACE reads. This sample has about 270,000 distinct CDR3 sequences; over 30% occur once, and the top ten carry 4% to 5%. Material for sequencing was blood, either unsorted or a sorted T cell fraction (not recorded which). The receptors originated from a male donor with ankylosing spondylitis or in good health (not recorded which).

The chain couples TRBV29-1 to TRBJ1-1; the D gene is possibly TRBD1 (5 bases). CDR3 length: 12 amino acids. V lost 7 bases and J lost 1, with 10 bases in between. CDR1 SQVTM and CDR2 ANQGSEA come from the germline V gene. The CDR3 sequence: CSAGHPNTEAFF. The CDR3, as DNA: TGCAGCGCAGGACATCCGAACACTGAAGCTTTCTTT.

This clonotype appeared a few times. This chain joins TRBV11-1 and TRBJ2-5; D could derive from TRBD1 or TRBD2 (5 bases each). CDR1 and CDR2 (germline): SGHAT, FQDESV (reference sequence). The ends were cut back, 7 bases at V and 2 bases at J, with 14 bases in the middle. The CDR3 contains 14 residues. CDR3 region: CASTGDRRQETQYF. The CDR3 bases are TGTGCCAGCACCGGGGACCGCAGGCAAGAGACCCAGTACTTC.